The 21 T cell receptor beta chains reported below all come from one sample, sequenced in a study of blood T cell repertoires in COVID-19. TCRdb's copy holds only in-frame clones and misses some; the assay was immunoSEQ multiplex PCR. Seen here are about 180,000 clones, roughly 82% observed once, and the top ten hold 8% to 9.5%. The sequenced sample was peripheral blood. These receptors all come from a woman in her sixties or seventies with acute or convalescent COVID-19.

The CDR3 DNA sequence: TGTGCCAGCAGTGAACCGCCACAGGGGGGTCGCGAAAAACTGTTTTTT. Translating it yields CASSEPPQGGREKLFF. The chain couples TRBV6-1 to TRBJ1-4; TRBD1 matches at 8 bases. With V trimmed by 2 bases and J by 8 bases, 10 bases remained unmatched. Germline CDR1 and CDR2: MNHNS and SASEGT. This CDR3 comprises 16 residues.

This chain uses TRBV19 with TRBJ1-4; tentatively, D is TRBD1 (5 bases). V dropped 8 bases and J dropped 4 bases, with 14 bases sitting between them. Looked up from germline, CDR1 is LNHDA and CDR2 is SQIVND (reference sequence). The CDR3 sequence is 14 residues long. CDR3 nucleotide sequence: TGTGCCAGTGGGGCGGGGAACCTTAATGAAAAACTGTTTTTT. Protein product: CASGAGNLNEKLFF.

This clone appeared once. The chain recombines TRBV28 with TRBJ1-1, with D perhaps TRBD1 (5 bases). Trimming removed 4 bases at V and 5 bases at J, with 11 bases between. CDR1 and CDR2 from the germline V gene are MDHEN and SYDVKM. The CDR3 length is 13 residues. The DNA for the CDR3 is TGTGCCAGCAGTTCCCATCACAGGACTGAAGCTTTCTTT. Amino acids: CASSSHHRTEAFF.

There are many counts of this clone. The chain couples TRBV27 to TRBJ2-5; the match to TRBD2 covers 9 bases. CDR1 MNHEY and CDR2 SMNVEV come from the germline V gene (reference sequence). The J segment lost 5 bases and the V segment lost 3 bases, leaving 7 bases of the junction unmatched. The CDR3 is made up of 15 amino acids. CDR3 nucleotide sequence: TGTGCCAGCAGTTTGGGCGGGAGGGCCGGTGAGACCCAGTACTTC. It is translated as CASSLGGRAGETQYF.

Here the CDR3 DNA reads TGTGCCAGCAGCCAAGATTTCTGGGGGGGGAGCTATGGCTACACCTTC. This translates into CASSQDFWGGSYGYTF. V gene TRBV4-2 combines with J gene TRBJ1-2; tentative D call: TRBD1 (5 bases). Germline V CDR1 and CDR2: LGHNA, YNFKEQ. This CDR3 spans 16 amino acids. V gave up 0 bases and J gave up 4 bases, with 15 bases separating them.

Points on this clone: This sample includes further DNA sequences coding for the same CDR3. The CDR3 loop reads CASSPTGGPYEQYF. The CDR3 DNA is TGTGCCAGCTCACCTACAGGGGGCCCCTACGAGCAGTACTTC. The gene calls are TRBV18 and TRBJ2-7; TRBD1 agrees at 9 bases. Germline values: CDR1 KGHSH, CDR2 LQKENI. The J segment lost 2 bases and the V segment lost 3 bases, leaving 2 bases of the junction unmatched. This CDR3 contains 14 residues.

This clone was counted once. The chain recombines TRBV3-1 (or the pseudogene TRBV3-2) with TRBJ2-3, with 12 positions matching TRBD2. Germline loops: CDR1 LGHDT, CDR2 YNNKEL (reference sequence). The V gene end was trimmed by 3 bases and the J gene end by 0 bases; junction bases not matched to a gene: 4. This CDR3 has 17 residues. Here the CDR3 DNA reads TGTGCCAGCAGCCACGGGACTAGCGGGTATAGCACAGATACGCAGTATTTT. Protein: CASSHGTSGYSTDTQYF.

V and J are TRBV6-6 and TRBJ1-5; 8 bases map to TRBD1. CDR3 size: 14 residues. J was trimmed by 6 bases and V by 6 bases; bases with no gene match: 7. Germline V gives CDR1 MNHNY, CDR2 SVGAGI (reference sequence). The CDR3 region has the DNA TGTGCCAGCAGCCTGGACAGGGAGGTTCAGCCCCAGCATTTT. Translated, it gives CASSLDREVQPQHF.

The chain combines TRBV15 with TRBJ2-7; D is possibly TRBD2 (5 bases). V lost 0 bases to trimming and J lost 3 bases, with 9 bases between them. The V gene's germline CDR1 is LNHNV and CDR2 YYDKDF (reference sequence). CDR3 length: 14 residues. CDR3 sequence: CATSRDPSGYEQYF. Here the CDR3 DNA reads TGTGCCACCAGCAGAGACCCCAGCGGCTACGAGCAGTACTTC.

Concerning this clone itself: Germline and junction disagree at one end, which may indicate a read error. The CDR3: CASRLEPGSHEQYF. The CDR3 DNA sequence: TGTGCCAGCCGCTTAGAGCCAGGGTCCCACGAGCAGTACTTC. V usage is TRBV5-5 and J usage is TRBJ2-7, with D perhaps TRBD1 (5 bases). The length of the CDR3 is 14 residues. Per the germline V gene, CDR1 is SGHKS and CDR2 is YYEKEE (reference sequence).

The rearrangement links TRBV15 to TRBJ1-2; 8 bases are shared with TRBD1. The CDR3 totals 15 residues. V trimming: 0 bases; J trimming: 8 bases; junction bases outside the gene matches: 8. Germline lookup yields CDR1 LNHNV and CDR2 YYDKDF (reference sequence). The chain's CDR3 is CATSREAGGAVGYTF. DNA of the CDR3: TGTGCCACCAGCAGAGAGGCAGGGGGCGCGGTCGGCTACACCTTC.

Here the CDR3 reads CASSSKVGSAYNEQFF. As DNA, the CDR3 is TGTGCCAGCAGCTCTAAGGTGGGTAGCGCCTACAATGAGCAGTTCTTC. The chain joins TRBV9 to TRBJ2-1; maybe TRBD2 (5 bases). CDR3 length: 16 residues. Germline assignment: CDR1 SGDLS and CDR2 YYNGEE. The ends were cut back, 4 bases at V and 2 bases at J, with 16 bases in the middle. Using reference TRBV9 and TRBJ2-1 for the parts outside the CDR3, the full variable domain is DSGVTQTPKHLITATGQRVTLRCSPRSGDLSVYWYQQSLDQGLQFLIQYYNGEERAKGNILERFSAQQFPDLHSELNLSSLELGDSALYFCASSSKVGSAYNEQFFGPGTRLTVL.

The V and J genes are TRBV20-1 and TRBJ1-3, with D tentatively TRBD1 (5 bases). From germline, CDR1 is DFQATT and CDR2 SNEGSKA (reference sequence). The CDR3 contains 14 residues. Trimming shortened V by 3 bases and J by 4 bases, and 13 bases separated the two germline ends. CDR3 residues: CSASQGYRGNTIYF. The CDR3 DNA reads as TGCAGTGCTAGTCAGGGATACCGAGGAAACACCATATATTTT.

This clone was counted once. The V call is TRBV7-2, the J call TRBJ2-2; 8 bases map to TRBD2. The CDR3 has 15 residues. CDR1 and CDR2 (germline): SGHTA, FQGNSA. The junction had 3 bases not matched to a gene; V was cut back by 1 base and J by 5 bases. Written as DNA, the CDR3 is TGTGCCAGCAGCTTAGGCGGGAGGAAGACCGGGGAGCTGTTTTTT. It yields the protein CASSLGGRKTGELFF.

This sequence joins TRBV11-2 and TRBJ1-2; no clear D gene. Trimming cost V 1 base and J 4 bases, with 10 bases left between them. Germline values: CDR1 SGHAT, CDR2 FQNNGV. The CDR3 covers 14 residues. CDR3 residues: CASSLVLASYGYTF. The DNA of the CDR3 is TGTGCCAGCAGCTTAGTTTTGGCTTCCTATGGCTACACCTTC. Full variable domain (missing parts from reference TRBV11-2 and TRBJ1-2): EAGVAQSPRYKIIEKRQSVAFWCNPISGHATLYWYQQILGQGPKLLIQFQNNGVVDDSQLPKDRFSAERLKGVDSTLKIQPAKLEDSAVYLCASSLVLASYGYTFGSGTRLTVV.

The chain joins TRBV5-1 to TRBJ1-6; 10 bases agree with TRBD1. The CDR3 covers 14 residues. Germline CDR1 is SGHRS and CDR2 is YFSETQ. Trimming took 8 bases from V and 7 from J; bases not matched to a gene: 6. This chain's CDR3 is CASSRDRGNSPLHF. The CDR3 region has the DNA TGCGCCAGTTCCCGGGACAGGGGCAATTCACCCCTCCACTTT.

This sequence joins TRBV30 and TRBJ2-4; tentative D call: TRBD2 (5 bases). Trimming shortened V by 0 bases and J by 1 base, and 10 bases separated the two germline ends. Looked up from germline, CDR1 is GTSNPN and CDR2 is SVGIG (reference sequence). This CDR3 comprises 15 residues. CDR3 DNA sequence: TGTGCCTGGAGTGTAGGAGGCTCGGCCAAAAACATTCAGTACTTC. Amino acid sequence: CAWSVGGSAKNIQYF.

Only one count was recorded for this clone. The genes are TRBV28 and TRBJ1-1; D uncertain. Trimming pared 2 bases from V and 3 bases from J, leaving 10 bases between. This CDR3 contains 14 residues. Germline lookup yields CDR1 MDHEN and CDR2 SYDVKM. CDR3 bases: TGTGCCAGCAGTTTACCGGGGAGGGACACTGAAGCTTTCTTT. It translates to CASSLPGRDTEAFF. Drawing the rest from reference TRBV28 and TRBJ1-1, the complete variable domain is DVKVTQSSRYLVKRTGEKVFLECVQDMDHENMFWYRQDPGLGLRLIYFSYDVKMKEKGDIPEGYSVSREKKERFSLILESASTNQTSMYLCASSLPGRDTEAFFGQGTRLTVV.

This clone was recorded only once. This chain joins TRBV6-2 or TRBV6-3 and TRBJ1-1, with a weak D call TRBD1 (6 bases). CDR1 MNHEY and CDR2 SVGEGT come from the germline V gene. The ends were cut back, 2 bases at V and 2 bases at J, with 9 bases in the middle. The CDR3 is made up of 14 amino acids. CDR3: CASSYGGANTEAFF. The CDR3, as DNA: TGTGCCAGCAGTTACGGGGGGGCAAACACTGAAGCTTTCTTT.

A few counts support this clone. The chain uses TRBV6-1 and TRBJ2-7, with D maybe TRBD2 (7 bases). The CDR3 contains 16 residues. Germline CDR1 and CDR2: MNHNS and SASEGT. Deletions cut 2 bases from V and 3 bases from J, with 17 bases between. The CDR3 reads CASSEPTGRGGYEQYF. In DNA form, the CDR3 reads TGTGCCAGCAGTGAACCCACGGGAAGGGGGGGCTACGAGCAGTACTTC.

The chain has TRBV18 and TRBJ2-7, with 9 nucleotides matching TRBD2. Per the germline V gene, CDR1 is KGHSH and CDR2 is LQKENI. The CDR3 is 16 residues long. Losses at the gene ends were 2 bases for V and 2 bases for J; bases not matched to a gene: 7. CDR3 protein: CASSPWSTSGPYEQYF. Here the CDR3 DNA reads TGTGCCAGCTCACCATGGTCGACTAGCGGACCCTACGAGCAGTACTTC.